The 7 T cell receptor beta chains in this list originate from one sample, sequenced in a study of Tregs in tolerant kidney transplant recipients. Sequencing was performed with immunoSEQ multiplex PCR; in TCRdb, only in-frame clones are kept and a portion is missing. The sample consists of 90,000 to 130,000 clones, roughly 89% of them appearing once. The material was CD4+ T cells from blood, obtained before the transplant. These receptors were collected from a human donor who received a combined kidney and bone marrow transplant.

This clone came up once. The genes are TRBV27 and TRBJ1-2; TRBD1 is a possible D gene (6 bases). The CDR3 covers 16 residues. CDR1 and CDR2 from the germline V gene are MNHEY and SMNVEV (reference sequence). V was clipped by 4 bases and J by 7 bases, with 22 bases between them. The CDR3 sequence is CASSSLRSQGPVGYTF. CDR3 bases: TGTGCCAGCAGTTCCCTTCGCTCACAGGGCCCCGTTGGCTACACCTTC.

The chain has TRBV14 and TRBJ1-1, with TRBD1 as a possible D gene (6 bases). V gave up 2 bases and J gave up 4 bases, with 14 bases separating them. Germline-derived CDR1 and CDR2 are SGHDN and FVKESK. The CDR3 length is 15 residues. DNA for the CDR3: TGTGCCAGCAGCCAACACAGGGATTGGGGCACTGAAGCTTTCTTT. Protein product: CASSQHRDWGTEAFF.

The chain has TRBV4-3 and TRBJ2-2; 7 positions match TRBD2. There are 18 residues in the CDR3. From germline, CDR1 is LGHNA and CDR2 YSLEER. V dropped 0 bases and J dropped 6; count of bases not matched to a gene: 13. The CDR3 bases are TGCGCCAGCAGCCAAGATTCGGGGGGAAGTATTTGGTCCGGGGAGCTGTTTTTT. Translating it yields CASSQDSGGSIWSGELFF.

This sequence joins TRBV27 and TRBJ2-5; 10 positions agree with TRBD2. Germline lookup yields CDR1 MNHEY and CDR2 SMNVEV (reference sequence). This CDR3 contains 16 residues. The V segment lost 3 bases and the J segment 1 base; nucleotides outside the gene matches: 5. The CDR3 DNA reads TGTGCCAGCAGTTTCGGCCAGCGGGGGGGCCAAGAGACCCAGTACTTC. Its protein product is CASSFGQRGGQETQYF.

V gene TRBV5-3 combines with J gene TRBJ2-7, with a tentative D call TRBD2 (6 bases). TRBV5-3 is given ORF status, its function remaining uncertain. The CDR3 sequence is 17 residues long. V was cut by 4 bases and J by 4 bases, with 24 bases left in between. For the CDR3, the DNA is TGTGCCAGAAGCCGTTTGGGATGCGGGACTTCCACGTACGAGCAGTACTTC. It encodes CARSRLGCGTSTYEQYF.

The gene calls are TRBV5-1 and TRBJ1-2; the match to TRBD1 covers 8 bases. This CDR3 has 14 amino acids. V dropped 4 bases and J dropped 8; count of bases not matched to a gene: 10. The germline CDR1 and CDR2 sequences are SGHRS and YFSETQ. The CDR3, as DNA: TGCGCCAGCAGCAATCAGGGGGCCCGGGAGGGCTACACCTTC. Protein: CASSNQGAREGYTF.

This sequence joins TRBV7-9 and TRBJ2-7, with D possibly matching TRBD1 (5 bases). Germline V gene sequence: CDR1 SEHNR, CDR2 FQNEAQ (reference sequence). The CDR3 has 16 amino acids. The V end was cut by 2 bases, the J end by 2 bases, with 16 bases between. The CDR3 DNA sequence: TGTGCCAGCAGCTTACAGTTAGGGGCCTCAACCTACGAGCAGTACTTC. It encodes CASSLQLGASTYEQYF.